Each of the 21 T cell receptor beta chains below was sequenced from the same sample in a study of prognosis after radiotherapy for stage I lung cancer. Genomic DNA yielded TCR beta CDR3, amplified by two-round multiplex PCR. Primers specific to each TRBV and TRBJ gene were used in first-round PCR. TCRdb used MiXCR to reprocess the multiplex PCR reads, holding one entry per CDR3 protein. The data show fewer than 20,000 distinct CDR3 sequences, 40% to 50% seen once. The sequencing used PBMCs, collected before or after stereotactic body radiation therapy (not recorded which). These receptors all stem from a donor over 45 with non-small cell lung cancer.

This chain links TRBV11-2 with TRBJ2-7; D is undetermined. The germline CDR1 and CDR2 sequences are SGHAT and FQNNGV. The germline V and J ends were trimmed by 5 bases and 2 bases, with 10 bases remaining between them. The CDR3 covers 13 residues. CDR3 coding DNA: TGTGCCAGCAGCGACGTAGGAACCTACGAGCAGTACTTC. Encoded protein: CASSDVGTYEQYF.

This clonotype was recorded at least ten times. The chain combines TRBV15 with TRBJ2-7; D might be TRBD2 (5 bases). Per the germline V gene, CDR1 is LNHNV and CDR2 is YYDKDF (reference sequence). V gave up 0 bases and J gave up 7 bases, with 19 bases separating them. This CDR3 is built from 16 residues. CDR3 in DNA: TGTGCCACCAGCAGAGATCATGTGGCTAGCTTGCGAGAGCAGTACTTC. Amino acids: CATSRDHVASLREQYF. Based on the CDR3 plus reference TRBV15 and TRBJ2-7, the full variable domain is DAMVIQNPRYQVTQFGKPVTLSCSQTLNHNVMYWYQQKSSQAPKLLFHYYDKDFNNEADTPDNFQSRRPNTSFCFLDIRSPGLGDTAMYLCATSRDHVASLREQYFGPGTRLTVT.

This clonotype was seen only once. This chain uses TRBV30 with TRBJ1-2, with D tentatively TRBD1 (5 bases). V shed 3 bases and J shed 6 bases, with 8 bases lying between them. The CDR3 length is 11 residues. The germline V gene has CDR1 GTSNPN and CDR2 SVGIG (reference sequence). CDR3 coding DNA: TGTGCCTGGAGGGGGGTGCATGGCTACACCTTC. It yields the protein CAWRGVHGYTF.

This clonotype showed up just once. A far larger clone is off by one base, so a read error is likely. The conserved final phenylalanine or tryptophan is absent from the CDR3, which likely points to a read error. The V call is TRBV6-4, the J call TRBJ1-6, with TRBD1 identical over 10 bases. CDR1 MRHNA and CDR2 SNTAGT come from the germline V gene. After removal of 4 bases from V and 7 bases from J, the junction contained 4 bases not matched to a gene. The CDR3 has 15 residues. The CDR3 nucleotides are TGTGCCAGCAGTGGGCCGGGACAGGGGAATTCACCCCTCCACTCT. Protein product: CASSGPGQGNSPLHS.

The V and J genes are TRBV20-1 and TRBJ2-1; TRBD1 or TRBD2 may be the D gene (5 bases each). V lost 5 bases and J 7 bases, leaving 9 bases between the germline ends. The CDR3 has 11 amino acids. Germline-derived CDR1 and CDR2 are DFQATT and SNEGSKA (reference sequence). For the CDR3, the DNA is TGCAGTGCTCGAGGGACGAATGAGCAGTTCTTC. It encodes CSARGTNEQFF.

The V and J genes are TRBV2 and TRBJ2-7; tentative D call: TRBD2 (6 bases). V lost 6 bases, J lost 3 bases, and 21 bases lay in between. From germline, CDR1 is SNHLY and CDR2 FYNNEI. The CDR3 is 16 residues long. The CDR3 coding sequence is TGTGCCAGCAGCATGGGAGGCTCGGGACTCGGCTACGAGCAGTACTTC. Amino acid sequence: CASSMGGSGLGYEQYF.

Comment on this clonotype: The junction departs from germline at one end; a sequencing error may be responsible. CDR3 in amino acids: CASSYNSQGANEQCF. CDR3 DNA sequence: TGTGCCAGCAGTTACAACAGTCAGGGTGCCAACGAGCAGTGCTTC. The chain links TRBV6-4 to TRBJ2-7; possibly TRBD1 for D (5 bases). Germline lookup yields CDR1 MRHNA and CDR2 SNTAGT. CDR3 length: 15 amino acids.

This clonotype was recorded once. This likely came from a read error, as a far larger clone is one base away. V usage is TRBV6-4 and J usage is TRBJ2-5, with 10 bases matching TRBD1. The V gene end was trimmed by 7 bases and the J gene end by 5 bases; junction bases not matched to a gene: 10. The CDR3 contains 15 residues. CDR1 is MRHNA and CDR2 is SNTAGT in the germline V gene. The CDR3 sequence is CASMFRRTGGETQYF. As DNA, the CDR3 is TGTGCCAGCATGTTTAGAAGGACAGGGGGGGAGACCCAGTACTTC.

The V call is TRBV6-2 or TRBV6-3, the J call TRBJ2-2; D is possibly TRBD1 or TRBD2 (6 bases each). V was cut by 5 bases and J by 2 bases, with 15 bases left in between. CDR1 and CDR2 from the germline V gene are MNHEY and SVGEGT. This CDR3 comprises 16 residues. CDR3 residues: CASSRLSGANTGELFF. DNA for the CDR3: TGTGCCAGCAGTCGACTATCGGGGGCAAACACCGGGGAGCTGTTTTTT.

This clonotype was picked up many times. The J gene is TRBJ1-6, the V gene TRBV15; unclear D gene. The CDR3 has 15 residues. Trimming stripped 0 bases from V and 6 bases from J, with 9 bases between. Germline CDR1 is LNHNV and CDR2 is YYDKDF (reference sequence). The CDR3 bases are TGTGCCACCAGCAGAGATCGACAAACTAATTCACCCCTCCACTTT. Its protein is CATSRDRQTNSPLHF.

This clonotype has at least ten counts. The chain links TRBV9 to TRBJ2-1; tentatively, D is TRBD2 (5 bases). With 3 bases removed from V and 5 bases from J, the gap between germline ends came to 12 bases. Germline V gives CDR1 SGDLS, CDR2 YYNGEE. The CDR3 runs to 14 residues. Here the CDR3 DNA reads TGTGCCAGCAGCGAGGAGGATTCACACAATGAGCAGTTCTTC. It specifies CASSEEDSHNEQFF.

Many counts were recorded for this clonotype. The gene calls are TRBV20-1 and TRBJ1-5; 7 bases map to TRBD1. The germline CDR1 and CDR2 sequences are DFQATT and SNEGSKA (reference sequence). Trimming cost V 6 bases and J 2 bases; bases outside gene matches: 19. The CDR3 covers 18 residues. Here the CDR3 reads CSAAHKPLTGHGNQPQHF. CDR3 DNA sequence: TGCAGTGCCGCTCATAAGCCGTTGACAGGGCATGGCAATCAGCCCCAGCATTTT.

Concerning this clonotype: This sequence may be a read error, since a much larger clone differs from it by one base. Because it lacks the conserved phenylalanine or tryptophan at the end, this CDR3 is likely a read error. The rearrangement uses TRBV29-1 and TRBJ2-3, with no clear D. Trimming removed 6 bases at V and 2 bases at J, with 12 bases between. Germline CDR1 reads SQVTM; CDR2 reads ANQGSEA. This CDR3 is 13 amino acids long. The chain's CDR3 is CSVHSPYTDTQYS. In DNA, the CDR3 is TGCAGCGTCCACAGCCCTTACACAGATACGCAGTATTCT.

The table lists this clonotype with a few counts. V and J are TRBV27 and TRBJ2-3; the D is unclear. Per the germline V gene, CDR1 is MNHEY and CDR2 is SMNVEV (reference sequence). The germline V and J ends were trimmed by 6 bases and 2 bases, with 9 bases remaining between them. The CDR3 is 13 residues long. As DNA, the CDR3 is TGTGCCAGCAGCCGTAGGTTCACAGATACGCAGTATTTT. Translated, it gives CASSRRFTDTQYF.

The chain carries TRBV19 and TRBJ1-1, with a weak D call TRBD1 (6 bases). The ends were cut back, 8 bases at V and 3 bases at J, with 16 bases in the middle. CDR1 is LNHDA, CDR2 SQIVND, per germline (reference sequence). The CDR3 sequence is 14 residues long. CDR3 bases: TGTGCCAGTGGGATAAGGGGGTTGGACACTGAAGCTTTCTTT. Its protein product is CASGIRGLDTEAFF.

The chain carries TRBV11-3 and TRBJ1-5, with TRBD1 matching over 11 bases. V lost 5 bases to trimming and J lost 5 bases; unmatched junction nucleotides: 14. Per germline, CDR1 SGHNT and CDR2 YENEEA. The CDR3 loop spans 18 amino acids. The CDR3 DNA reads TGTGCCAGCAGCCAATCTGCGGGACAGGGGGTCGGGCATCAGCCCCAGCATTTT. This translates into CASSQSAGQGVGHQPQHF.

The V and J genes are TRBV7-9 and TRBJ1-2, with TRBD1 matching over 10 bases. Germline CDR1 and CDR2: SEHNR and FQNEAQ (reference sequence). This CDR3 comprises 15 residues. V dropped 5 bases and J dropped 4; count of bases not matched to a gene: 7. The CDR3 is CASSAPGQGLYGYTF. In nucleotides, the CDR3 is TGTGCCAGCAGCGCACCGGGACAGGGGCTCTATGGCTACACCTTC.

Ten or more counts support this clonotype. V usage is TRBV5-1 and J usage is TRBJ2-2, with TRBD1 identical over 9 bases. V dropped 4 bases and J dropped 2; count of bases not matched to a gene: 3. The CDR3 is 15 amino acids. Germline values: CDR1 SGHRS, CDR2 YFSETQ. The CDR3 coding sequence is TGCGCCAGCAGCCGGGACAGGGAAAACACCGGGGAGCTGTTTTTT. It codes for CASSRDRENTGELFF.

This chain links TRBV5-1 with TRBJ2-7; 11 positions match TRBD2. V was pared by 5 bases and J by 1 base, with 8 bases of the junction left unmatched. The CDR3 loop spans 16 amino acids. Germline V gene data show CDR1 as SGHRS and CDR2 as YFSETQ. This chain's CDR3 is CASRPGLAEGSYEQYF. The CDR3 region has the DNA TGCGCCAGCAGGCCGGGACTAGCGGAAGGGTCCTACGAGCAGTACTTC.

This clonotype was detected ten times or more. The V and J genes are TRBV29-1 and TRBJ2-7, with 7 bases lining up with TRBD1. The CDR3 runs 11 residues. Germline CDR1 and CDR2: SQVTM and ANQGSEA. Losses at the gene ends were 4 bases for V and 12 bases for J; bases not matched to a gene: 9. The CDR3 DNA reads TGCAGCGTTGGCGCGTTGGGACAGACGTACTTC. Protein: CSVGALGQTYF.

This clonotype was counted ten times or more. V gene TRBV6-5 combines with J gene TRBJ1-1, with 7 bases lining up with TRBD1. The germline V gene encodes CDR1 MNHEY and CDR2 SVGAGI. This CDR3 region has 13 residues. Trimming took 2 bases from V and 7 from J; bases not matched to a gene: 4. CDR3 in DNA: TGTGCCAGCAGTTACGGACAGGCGTTTGAAGCTTTCTTT. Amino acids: CASSYGQAFEAFF.